This entry lists 10 T cell receptor beta chains sequenced from one sample in a study of blood T cell repertoires in COVID-19. Generated by immunoSEQ multiplex PCR, the TCRdb table keeps only in-frame clones and is missing some. The table shows about 230,000 clones, with approximately 83% occurring only once. Sequenced input: peripheral blood. The receptors were gathered from a man in his fifties or sixties with active or convalescent COVID-19.

This clone was seen once. The chain combines TRBV3-1 (or the pseudogene TRBV3-2) with TRBJ2-1; 9 nucleotides line up with TRBD1. The junction had 7 bases not matched to a gene; V was cut back by 6 bases and J by 4 bases. Per germline, CDR1 LGHDT and CDR2 YNNKEL (reference sequence). The CDR3 runs to 15 residues. The CDR3 DNA reads TGTGCCAGCAGAAGGACAGGGGCCCCTTACAATGAGCAGTTCTTC. It translates to CASRRTGAPYNEQFF.

The chain links TRBV5-6 to TRBJ1-2; the D gene is possibly TRBD1 (5 bases). V was cut by 1 base and J by 4 bases, with 11 bases left in between. The germline gives CDR1 SGHDT, CDR2 YYEEEE. The CDR3 covers 14 residues. Here the CDR3 reads CASSLSGMFYGYTF. The DNA for the CDR3 is TGTGCCAGCAGCTTGTCAGGGATGTTCTATGGCTACACCTTC.

The chain combines TRBV7-3 with TRBJ1-1, with D tentatively TRBD1 (6 bases). There are 15 residues in the CDR3. CDR1 and CDR2 (germline): SGHTA, FQGTGA. Trimming pared 2 bases from V and 0 bases from J, leaving 10 bases between. The CDR3 here is CASSLVGDMNTEAFF. CDR3 DNA sequence: TGTGCCAGCAGCTTAGTTGGGGACATGAACACTGAAGCTTTCTTT. Full variable domain (missing parts from reference TRBV7-3 and TRBJ1-1): GAGVSQTPSNKVTEKGKYVELRCDPISGHTALYWYRQSLGQGPEFLIYFQGTGAADDSGLPNDRFFAVRPEGSVSTLKIQRTERGDSAVYLCASSLVGDMNTEAFFGQGTRLTVV.

The chain carries TRBV2 and TRBJ2-3, with 8 bases matching TRBD2. The CDR3 totals 13 residues. The V gene end was trimmed by 6 bases and the J gene end by 4 bases; junction bases not matched to a gene: 3. Germline assignment: CDR1 SNHLY and CDR2 FYNNEI. CDR3 bases: TGTGCCAGCAGGACTAGCGCCGCAGATACGCAGTATTTT. Amino acids: CASRTSAADTQYF.

A few counts support this clone. The J gene is TRBJ2-7, the V gene TRBV6-2 or TRBV6-3; 9 bases fit TRBD1. The ends lost 5 bases at V and 6 bases at J; junction bases unmatched: 8. The CDR3 has 14 amino acids. In germline, CDR1 is MNHEY, CDR2 SVGEGT. The CDR3 nucleotides are TGTGCCAGCAGTCACCCGGGACAGGGTGCCGAGCAGTACTTC. The encoded protein is CASSHPGQGAEQYF.

The CDR3, as DNA: TGTGCCAGCAGCTTCCAGGGGAATGGTCGTGGAGATACGCAGTATTTT. As protein: CASSFQGNGRGDTQYF. V usage is TRBV7-2 and J usage is TRBJ2-3; perhaps TRBD1 as D (6 bases). Germline values: CDR1 SGHTA, CDR2 FQGNSA. Trimming stripped 3 bases from V and 5 bases from J, with 18 bases between. CDR3 size: 16 residues.

The chain links TRBV5-4 to TRBJ2-7; D unresolved. Germline values: CDR1 SGHNT, CDR2 YYREEE (reference sequence). The CDR3 sequence is 14 residues long. V was cut by 4 bases and J by 0 bases, with 11 bases left in between. CDR3 DNA sequence: TGTGCCAGCAGCCCCCCAGGCTCCTCCTACGAGCAGTACTTC. Translation gives CASSPPGSSYEQYF.

This rearrangement joins TRBV10-3 to TRBJ2-5; 8 positions agree with TRBD2. V lost 0 bases, J lost 4 bases, and 7 bases stayed unmatched. The CDR3 is 16 amino acids. Germline lookup yields CDR1 ENHRY and CDR2 SYGVKD. CDR3 in amino acids: CAISESLRGGGETQYF. The CDR3 nucleotides read TGTGCCATCAGTGAGTCACTTCGGGGGGGAGGAGAGACCCAGTACTTC.

The J gene is TRBJ2-2, the V gene TRBV15, with D hard to call. V was cut by 8 bases and J by 3 bases, with 7 bases left in between. The CDR3 is 12 amino acids. Per the germline V gene, CDR1 is LNHNV and CDR2 is YYDKDF (reference sequence). Here the CDR3 reads CATGGYTGELFF. DNA for the CDR3: TGTGCCACCGGCGGCTACACCGGGGAGCTGTTTTTT.

This chain connects TRBV5-4 to TRBJ2-3; TRBD2 matches 11 bases. Germline V gene lookup returns CDR1 SGHNT and CDR2 YYREEE (reference sequence). Unmatched junction bases numbered 2, after V lost 4 bases and J lost 1 base. The CDR3 is made up of 15 amino acids. For the CDR3, the DNA is TGTGCCAGCAGCCTTAGCGGGGGGGGCACAGATACGCAGTATTTT. This sequence encodes CASSLSGGGTDTQYF.